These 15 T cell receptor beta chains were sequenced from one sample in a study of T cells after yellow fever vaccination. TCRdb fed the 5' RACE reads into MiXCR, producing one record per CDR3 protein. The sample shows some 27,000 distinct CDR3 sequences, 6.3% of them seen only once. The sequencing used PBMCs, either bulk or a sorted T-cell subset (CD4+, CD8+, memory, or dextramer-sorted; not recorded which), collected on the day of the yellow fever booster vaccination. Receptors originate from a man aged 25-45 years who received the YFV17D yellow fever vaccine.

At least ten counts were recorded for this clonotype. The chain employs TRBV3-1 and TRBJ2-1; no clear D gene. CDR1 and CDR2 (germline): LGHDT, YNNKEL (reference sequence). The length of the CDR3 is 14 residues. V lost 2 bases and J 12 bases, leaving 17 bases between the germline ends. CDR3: CASSQILANSGQFF. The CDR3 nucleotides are TGTGCCAGCAGCCAAATTTTGGCTAACTCTGGGCAGTTCTTC.

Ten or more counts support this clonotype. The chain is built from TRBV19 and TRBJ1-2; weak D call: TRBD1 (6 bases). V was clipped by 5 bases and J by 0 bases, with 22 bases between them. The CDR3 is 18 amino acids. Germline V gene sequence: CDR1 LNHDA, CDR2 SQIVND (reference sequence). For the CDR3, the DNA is TGTGCCAGTAGTTCCTCGGGGAGGGGGACCTCGGCTAACTATGGCTACACCTTC. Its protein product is CASSSSGRGTSANYGYTF.

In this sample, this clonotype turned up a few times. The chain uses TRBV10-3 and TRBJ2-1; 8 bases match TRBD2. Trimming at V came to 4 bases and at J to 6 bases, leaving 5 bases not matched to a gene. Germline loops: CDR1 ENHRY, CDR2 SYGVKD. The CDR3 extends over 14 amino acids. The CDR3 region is CAISGRGVVNEQFF. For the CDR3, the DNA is TGTGCCATCAGTGGGCGGGGGGTAGTCAATGAGCAGTTCTTC.

The CDR3, as DNA: TGTGCCAGTAGGGGATCAGGGGCAATTAGCAATCAGCCCCAGCATTTT. As protein: CASRGSGAISNQPQHF. The chain carries TRBV19 and TRBJ1-5; D might be TRBD1 (6 bases). With 6 bases removed from V and 0 bases from J, the gap between germline ends came to 15 bases. The CDR3 consists of 16 residues. The germline V gene encodes CDR1 LNHDA and CDR2 SQIVND (reference sequence).

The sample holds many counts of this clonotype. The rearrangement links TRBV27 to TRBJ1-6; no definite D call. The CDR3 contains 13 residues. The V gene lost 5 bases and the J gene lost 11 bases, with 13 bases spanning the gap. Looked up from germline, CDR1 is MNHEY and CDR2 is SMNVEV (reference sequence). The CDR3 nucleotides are TGTGCCAGCAGTGGGAACCTTGGAGCACCCCTCCACTTT. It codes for CASSGNLGAPLHF.

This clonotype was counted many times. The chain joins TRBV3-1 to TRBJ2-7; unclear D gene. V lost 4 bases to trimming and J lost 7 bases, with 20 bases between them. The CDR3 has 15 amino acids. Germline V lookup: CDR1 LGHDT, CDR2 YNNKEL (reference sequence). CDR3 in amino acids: CASSPYQSPSREQYF. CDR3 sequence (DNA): TGTGCCAGCAGCCCCTACCAGTCTCCGAGTAGGGAGCAGTACTTC.

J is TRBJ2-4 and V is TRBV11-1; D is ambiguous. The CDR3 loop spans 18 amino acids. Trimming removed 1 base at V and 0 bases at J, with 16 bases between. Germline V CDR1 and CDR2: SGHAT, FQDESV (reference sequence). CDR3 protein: CASSLEARSYLAKNIQYF. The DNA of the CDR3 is TGTGCCAGCAGCTTAGAAGCCAGGAGCTACTTAGCCAAAAACATTCAGTACTTC.

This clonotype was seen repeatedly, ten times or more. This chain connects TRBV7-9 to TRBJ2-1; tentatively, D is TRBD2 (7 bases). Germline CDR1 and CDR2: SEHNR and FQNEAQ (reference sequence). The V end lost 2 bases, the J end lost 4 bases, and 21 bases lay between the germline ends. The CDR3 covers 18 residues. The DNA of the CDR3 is TGTGCCAGCAGCTTACCCGGGGGCGGGAGTGGGGGTTACAATGAGCAGTTCTTC. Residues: CASSLPGGGSGGYNEQFF. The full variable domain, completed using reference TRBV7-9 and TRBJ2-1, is DTGVSQNPRHKITKRGQNVTFRCDPISEHNRLYWYRQTLGQGPEFLTYFQNEAQLEKSRLLSDRFSAERPKGSFSTLEIQRTEQGDSAMYLCASSLPGGGSGGYNEQFFGPGTRLTVL.

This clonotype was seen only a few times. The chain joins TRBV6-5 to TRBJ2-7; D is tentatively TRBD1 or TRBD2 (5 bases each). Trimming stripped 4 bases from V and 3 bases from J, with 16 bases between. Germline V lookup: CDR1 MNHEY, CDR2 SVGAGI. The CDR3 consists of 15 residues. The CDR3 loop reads CASSSADARGYEQYF. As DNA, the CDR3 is TGTGCCAGCAGTTCCGCCGACGCGAGGGGCTACGAGCAGTACTTC.

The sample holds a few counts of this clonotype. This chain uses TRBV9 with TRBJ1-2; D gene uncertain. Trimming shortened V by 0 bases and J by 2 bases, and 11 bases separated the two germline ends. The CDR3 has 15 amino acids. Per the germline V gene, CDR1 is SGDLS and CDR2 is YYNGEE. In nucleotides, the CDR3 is TGTGCCAGCAGCGTAGCCGACGTTTCAAACTATGGCTACACCTTC. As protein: CASSVADVSNYGYTF.

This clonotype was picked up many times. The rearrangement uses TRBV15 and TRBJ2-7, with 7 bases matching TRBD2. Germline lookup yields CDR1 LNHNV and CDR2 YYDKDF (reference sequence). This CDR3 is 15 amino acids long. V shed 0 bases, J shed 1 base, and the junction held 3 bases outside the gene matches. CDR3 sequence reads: CATSREREKSYEQYF. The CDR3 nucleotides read TGTGCCACCAGCAGAGAGCGGGAGAAGTCCTACGAGCAGTACTTC.

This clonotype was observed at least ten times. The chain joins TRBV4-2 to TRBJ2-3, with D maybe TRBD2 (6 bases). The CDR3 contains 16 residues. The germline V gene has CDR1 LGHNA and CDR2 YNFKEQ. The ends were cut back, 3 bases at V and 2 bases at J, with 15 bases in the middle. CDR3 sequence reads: CASSHPGTRNTDTQYF. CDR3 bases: TGTGCCAGCAGCCACCCCGGGACTCGAAACACAGATACGCAGTATTTT.

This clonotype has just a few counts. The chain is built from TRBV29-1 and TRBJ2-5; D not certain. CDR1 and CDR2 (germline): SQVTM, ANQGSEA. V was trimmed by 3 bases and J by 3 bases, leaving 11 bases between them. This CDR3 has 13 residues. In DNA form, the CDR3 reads TGCAGCGTTGACCGCAAACCCAAAGAGACCCAGTACTTC. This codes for CSVDRKPKETQYF.

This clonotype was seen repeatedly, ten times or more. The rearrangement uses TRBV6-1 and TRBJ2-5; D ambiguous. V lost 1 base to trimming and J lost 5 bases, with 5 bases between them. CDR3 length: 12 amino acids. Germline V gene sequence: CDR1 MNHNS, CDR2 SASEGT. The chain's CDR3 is CASSEDSETQYF. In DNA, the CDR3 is TGTGCCAGCAGTGAAGACAGTGAGACCCAGTACTTC.

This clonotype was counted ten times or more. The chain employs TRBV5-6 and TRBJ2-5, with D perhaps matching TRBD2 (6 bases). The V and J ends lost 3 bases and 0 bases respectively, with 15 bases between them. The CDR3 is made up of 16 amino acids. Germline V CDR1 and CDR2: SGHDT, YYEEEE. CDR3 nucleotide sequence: TGTGCCAGCAGCTGGGGTAGCGGCACCGACCAAGAGACCCAGTACTTC. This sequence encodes CASSWGSGTDQETQYF.